Sequencing of this TCR beta chain was carried out in a study of blood T cells in healthy people across ages (dated by TCRdb to the mid-2010s). A note on the overall study: In model experiments, template switching captured about one uniquely barcoded TCR beta cDNA molecule for every two T cells. Using deep sequencing normalized with unique cDNA molecular identifiers, the study measured how TCR beta repertoire diversity changes with age. Four age groups were formed from the donors: young (average about 17 years), middle-aged (less than 40), aged (approximately 60) and long-lived (around 82). To avoid experimental bias, donors of different ages were distributed randomly across sequencing lanes. Two additional independent replicas of 1 million unique cDNA reads from the same blood draw were analyzed for two donors (one aged 18 to 30 and one aged 80 or older).

Concerning this clonotype itself: Which antigen it targets is not known. It has no much larger one-base neighbor in the sample; base qualities were not kept.

The library was generated by 5' RACE. Sequenced using an Illumina HiSeq 2500. A second roughly 6 to 12 cycle PCR used a sample-barcoded 5' primer and a J-beta primer mix. Each TCR beta cDNA molecule received a unique molecular identifier from a template-switch 5' adaptor carrying 12 random nucleotides. Each sample yielded at least 3 million CDR3-containing paired-end reads. First-strand cDNA synthesis was performed from all RNA using the Mint cDNA synthesis kit, with priming by a TRBC-specific oligonucleotide. Following uracil-DNA glycosylase treatment, all cDNA underwent a first 18-cycle PCR with the universal primers M1SS and BC2_uni_R. The authors' analysis ran thus. Normalization of each sample was performed by random selection of 1 million high-quality reads, each carrying a distinct molecular identifier. Instead of being binned into consensus sequences, reads with shared molecular identifiers were discarded. MiTCR, set to a Q25 quality threshold and the strictest error-elimination algorithm, was used for CDR3 identification, clonotype clustering and error correction. A nonparametric unseen species model using Euler transformation provided a lower-bound estimate of total TCR beta diversity. The raw public reads went through TCRdb reprocessing: fastp at Q25, MiXCR clone calling, in-frame beta chains kept. Rows are combined by CDR3 protein, so each entry shows the most common genes and DNA. TCRdb, not the original authors, processed these V and J calls. Recorded for this sample are about 1.6 million distinct CDR3 sequences; around 35% of them occurred a single time. The ten largest account for roughly 10% of the sample.

Study-wide findings and limitations: The percentage of naive T cells measured by flow cytometry correlated strongly with observed TCR beta diversity. Conclusive comparison of naive and antigen-experienced compartments was prevented by the profiling of bulk unsorted PBMCs. The CMV infection status of donors was not known, potentially confounding age-related changes in expanded clonotypes. The long-lived group showed more naive CD4+ T cells, fewer expanded clones and increased TCR diversity than the aged group, suggesting age selection. Estimates of total diversity based on one million sequenced T cells were regarded as lower bounds and as underestimates. As age increased, observed TCR beta diversity per million T cells dropped in a roughly linear way, and a significant reduction was already evident by age about 36.

Donors were roughly 40 systemically healthy Caucasian individuals from Russia aged roughly 6 to 90 years. Around 9.8 milliliters of peripheral blood were collected from each donor into EDTA-treated Vacutainer tubes. Ficoll-Paque density-gradient centrifugation was used to isolate PBMCs, with at least 7 million per sample. Trizol reagent was used to extract total RNA from the PBMCs, yielding at least 6 micrograms per sample. The percentages of naive CD45RAhigh/CD27high T cells were determined by flow cytometry on a PBMC aliquot from every donor. Per the germline V gene (reference sequence), MNHNY is the CDR1 and SVGAGI is the CDR2. The CDR3 runs 15 residues from the cysteine to the phenylalanine. Kept here is only the CDR3 DNA, which spans 45 bases and is read in frame from base 1. Between the V and J ends, shortened by 0 bases and 5 bases respectively, the junction contains 13 bases.

Sequencing was performed on blood. The chain uses TRBV6-6 and TRBJ2-5; TRBD2 might be the D gene, on 5 matching bases. The sequence came from a young woman in good health. The DNA is TGTGCCAGCAGTTACTCCCGGGGTACGGGGGAGACCCAGTACTTC. Its protein product is CASSYSRGTGETQYF.